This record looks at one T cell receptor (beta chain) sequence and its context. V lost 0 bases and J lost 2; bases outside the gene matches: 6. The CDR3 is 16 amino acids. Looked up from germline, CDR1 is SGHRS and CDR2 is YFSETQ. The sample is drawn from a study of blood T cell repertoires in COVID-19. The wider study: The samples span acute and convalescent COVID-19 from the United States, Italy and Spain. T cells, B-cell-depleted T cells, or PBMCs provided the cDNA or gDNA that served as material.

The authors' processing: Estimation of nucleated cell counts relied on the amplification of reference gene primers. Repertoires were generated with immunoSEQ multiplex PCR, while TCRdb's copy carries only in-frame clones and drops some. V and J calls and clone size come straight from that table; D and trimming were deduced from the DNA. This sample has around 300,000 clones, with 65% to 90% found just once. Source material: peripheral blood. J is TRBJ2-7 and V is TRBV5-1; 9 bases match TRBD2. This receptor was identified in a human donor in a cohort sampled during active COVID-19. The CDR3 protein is CASSLVAAGGTYEQYF. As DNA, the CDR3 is TGCGCCAGCAGCTTGGTTGCAGCGGGGGGTACCTACGAGCAGTACTTC.